These 25 T cell receptor beta chains were sequenced from one sample in a study of blood T cell repertoires in COVID-19. Measured with immunoSEQ multiplex PCR; TCRdb has only the in-frame clones, and not every one. This sample has around 170,000 clones, with around 89% found just once. Material: peripheral blood. These TCRs come from a man aged 18 to 30 who had recovered from COVID-19.

V usage is TRBV4-3 and J usage is TRBJ2-2, with D unresolved. The CDR3 runs to 14 residues. CDR1 is LGHNA, CDR2 YSLEER, per germline. V was shortened by 6 bases and J by 2 bases, with 10 bases between the two germline ends. CDR3 protein: CASSAMRNTGELFF. The CDR3 DNA sequence: TGCGCCAGCAGTGCCATGAGAAACACCGGGGAGCTGTTTTTT.

This chain links TRBV5-6 with TRBJ1-5, with 8 bases aligning to TRBD1. CDR1 and CDR2 from the germline V gene are SGHDT and YYEEEE. With 0 bases clipped from V and 0 bases from J, the junction kept 2 bases outside the gene matches. The CDR3 has 16 residues. This CDR3 is CASSLGTGNSNQPQHF. The CDR3, as DNA: TGTGCCAGCAGCTTGGGGACAGGGAATAGCAATCAGCCCCAGCATTTT.

The chain combines TRBV5-4 with TRBJ1-6; 10 bases line up with TRBD1. There are 15 residues in the CDR3. V dropped 4 bases and J dropped 7; count of bases not matched to a gene: 5. Germline V gene data show CDR1 as SGHNT and CDR2 as YYREEE (reference sequence). CDR3 sequence reads: CASSGTGQGNSPLHF. CDR3 coding DNA: TGTGCCAGCAGCGGAACGGGACAGGGGAATTCACCCCTCCACTTT.

The chain joins TRBV24-1 to TRBJ2-1; 12 nucleotides align to TRBD2. Trimming at V came to 2 bases and at J to 2 bases, leaving 9 bases not matched to a gene. CDR3 length: 19 amino acids. Germline V lookup: CDR1 KGHDR, CDR2 SFDVKD. The CDR3: CATSDYGLAGSTAYNEQFF. In nucleotides, the CDR3 is TGTGCCACCAGTGATTATGGACTAGCGGGATCCACCGCCTACAATGAGCAGTTCTTC.

V gene TRBV4-1 combines with J gene TRBJ2-2; 7 nucleotides line up with TRBD2. The CDR3 length is 15 residues. The germline gives CDR1 MGHRA, CDR2 YSYEKL. V was clipped by 3 bases and J by 7 bases; unmatched bases: 8. This CDR3 is CASSHPGREIGELFF. The CDR3 DNA reads TGCGCCAGCAGCCATCCGGGGCGGGAGATCGGGGAGCTGTTTTTT.

The rearrangement joins TRBV5-6 to TRBJ1-5; the D gene is possibly TRBD1 (6 bases). Germline CDR1 SGHDT, CDR2 YYEEEE. V was pared by 1 base and J by 4 bases, with 21 bases between. This CDR3 has 18 residues. The CDR3 sequence: CASSLYAGTTMGNQPQHF. CDR3 nucleotide sequence: TGTGCCAGCAGCTTGTACGCCGGGACAACTATGGGAAATCAGCCCCAGCATTTT.

This chain joins TRBV6-5 and TRBJ1-5; perhaps TRBD1 as D (5 bases). CDR1 MNHEY and CDR2 SVGAGI come from the germline V gene. V was pared by 6 bases and J by 5 bases, with 11 bases between. The CDR3 has 13 amino acids. In DNA form, the CDR3 reads TGTGCCAGCAGCCAGGGAACCCATCAGCCCCAGCATTTT. Translation: CASSQGTHQPQHF.

The V call is TRBV7-2, the J call TRBJ1-2; perhaps TRBD1 as D (6 bases). Per germline, CDR1 SGHTA and CDR2 FQGNSA. Trimming left V 5 bases short and J 8 bases short, with 15 bases between. This CDR3 comprises 13 residues. The CDR3 nucleotides are TGTGCCAGCAGCCTAATTAGGGGGAACGGCTACACCTTC. It translates to CASSLIRGNGYTF.

The sample holds one count of this clone. The rearrangement links TRBV19 to TRBJ1-5, with a tentative D call TRBD1 (5 bases). V gave up 3 bases and J gave up 2 bases, with 11 bases separating them. The CDR3 is 15 amino acids. Germline-derived CDR1 and CDR2 are LNHDA and SQIVND (reference sequence). CDR3 sequence (DNA): TGTGCCAGTAGTATCGCGGGGGAGCGCAATCAGCCCCAGCATTTT. It translates to CASSIAGERNQPQHF.

This chain uses TRBV7-2 with TRBJ2-1; tentative D call: TRBD2 (6 bases). CDR3 length equals 13 residues. In germline, CDR1 is SGHTA, CDR2 FQGNSA. V was cut by 6 bases and J by 7 bases, with 13 bases left in between. The CDR3 region is CASSSDRGNEQFF. In DNA, the CDR3 is TGTGCCAGCAGTTCGGACCGGGGGAATGAGCAGTTCTTC.

This clone appeared a single time. The chain joins TRBV5-4 to TRBJ2-7; 7 bases line up with TRBD1. From germline, CDR1 is SGHNT and CDR2 YYREEE (reference sequence). CDR3 length: 14 amino acids. J gave up 5 bases and V 3 bases, and 8 bases lay outside the gene matches. The CDR3 nucleotides are TGTGCCAGCAGCTCGGGGACAGCTCCGCACGAGCAGTACTTC. Amino acid sequence: CASSSGTAPHEQYF.

This clone occurred a few times. This rearrangement joins TRBV7-9 to TRBJ1-1; 8 nucleotides match TRBD1. Germline V CDR1 and CDR2: SEHNR, FQNEAQ (reference sequence). This CDR3 has 14 amino acids. V lost 1 base to trimming and J lost 10 bases; unmatched junction nucleotides: 8. This CDR3 is CASSLEISGQGAFF. The CDR3 nucleotides are TGTGCCAGCAGCTTAGAGATTAGCGGACAGGGAGCTTTCTTT.

The chain recombines TRBV14 with TRBJ1-2; TRBD1 aligns across 9 bases. CDR1 is SGHDN and CDR2 is FVKESK in the germline V gene. With V trimmed by 2 bases and J by 8 bases, 6 bases remained unmatched. The CDR3 runs to 14 residues. The CDR3 DNA follows: TGTGCCAGCAGCCAATCTGGGACAGGGCTAGGCTACACCTTC. This encodes CASSQSGTGLGYTF.

The chain combines TRBV6-1 with TRBJ1-2; D not resolved. Germline values: CDR1 MNHNS, CDR2 SASEGT. The CDR3 consists of 16 residues. V was shortened by 1 base and J by 8 bases, with 20 bases between the two germline ends. CDR3: CASSEGSVPGGWGYTF. In DNA form, the CDR3 reads TGTGCCAGCAGTGAAGGTTCGGTTCCCGGAGGCTGGGGCTACACCTTC.

The genes are TRBV6-5 and TRBJ1-1, with D perhaps TRBD1 (5 bases). V was pared by 0 bases and J by 7 bases, with 15 bases between. CDR3 length: 15 residues. The V gene's germline CDR1 is MNHEY and CDR2 SVGAGI. CDR3 sequence (DNA): TGTGCCAGCAGTTACTCAATTCGGCAGGGAAATGAAGCTTTCTTT. It encodes CASSYSIRQGNEAFF.

The rearrangement joins TRBV29-1 to TRBJ2-3, with 10 nucleotides matching TRBD2. This CDR3 has 15 residues. Unmatched junction bases numbered 6, after V lost 5 bases and J lost 1 base. Germline lookup yields CDR1 SQVTM and CDR2 ANQGSEA. The CDR3 here is CSVNTGTSGTDTQYF. CDR3 nucleotides: TGCAGCGTTAACACCGGGACTAGCGGCACAGATACGCAGTATTTT.

This clone was seen a few times. The chain uses TRBV5-4 and TRBJ2-2; TRBD2 is a possible D gene (6 bases). V was cut by 3 bases and J by 1 base, with 10 bases left in between. Germline V gene lookup returns CDR1 SGHNT and CDR2 YYREEE (reference sequence). The CDR3 is 15 amino acids. The CDR3 here is CASSWDWGNTGELFF. The DNA for the CDR3 is TGTGCCAGCAGCTGGGACTGGGGGAACACCGGGGAGCTGTTTTTT.

This chain connects TRBV19 to TRBJ2-1; 7 bases agree with TRBD2. Germline CDR1 and CDR2: LNHDA and SQIVND (reference sequence). The CDR3 is 15 residues long. With 5 bases clipped from V and 5 bases from J, the junction kept 9 bases outside the gene matches. The CDR3 sequence is CASSSLSLADNEQFF. CDR3 DNA sequence: TGTGCCAGTAGTTCACTAAGCCTAGCGGACAATGAGCAGTTCTTC.

The V gene is TRBV27, the J gene TRBJ1-2, with D possibly TRBD1 on 5 matching bases. Trimming left V 7 bases short and J 0 bases short, with 15 bases between. This CDR3 region has 15 residues. Germline lookup yields CDR1 MNHEY and CDR2 SMNVEV (reference sequence). The CDR3 loop reads CASTPAPTANYGYTF. The CDR3 DNA is TGTGCCAGCACCCCCGCCCCGACAGCTAACTATGGCTACACCTTC.

This clone has only a few counts. The CDR3 DNA is TGTGCCAGCAGTCGACCCGGGACAGGGGCTCGTGAGCAGTTCTTC. Its protein is CASSRPGTGAREQFF. The gene calls are TRBV28 and TRBJ2-1; 10 positions match TRBD1. J was trimmed by 9 bases and V by 5 bases; bases with no gene match: 10. From germline, CDR1 is MDHEN and CDR2 SYDVKM. The CDR3 sequence is 15 residues long. The entire variable domain, with the rest obtained from reference TRBV28 and TRBJ2-1, is as follows: DVKVTQSSRYLVKRTGEKVFLECVQDMDHENMFWYRQDPGLGLRLIYFSYDVKMKEKGDIPEGYSVSREKKERFSLILESASTNQTSMYLCASSRPGTGAREQFFGPGTRLTVL.

The chain carries TRBV7-8 and TRBJ2-2, with 15 bases that match TRBD2. Germline V gene lookup returns CDR1 SGHVS and CDR2 FQNEAQ. CDR3 length equals 17 residues. V gave up 5 bases and J gave up 4 bases; unmatched junction bases: 5. CDR3 bases: TGTGCCAGCAGCGGGACTAGCGGGAGGCCGAGCACCGGGGAGCTGTTTTTT. The encoded protein is CASSGTSGRPSTGELFF.

The CDR3 here is CASSHLQGISGANVLTF. The CDR3 nucleotides are TGCGCCAGCAGCCATTTACAGGGAATCTCTGGGGCCAACGTCCTGACTTTC. V is TRBV4-3 and J is TRBJ2-6; a possible D gene is TRBD1 (6 bases). V was shortened by 3 bases and J by 0 bases, with 12 bases between the two germline ends. The CDR3 is made up of 17 amino acids. The germline V gene encodes CDR1 LGHNA and CDR2 YSLEER.

The rearrangement links TRBV4-3 to TRBJ2-3; TRBD2 aligns across 7 bases. Germline loops: CDR1 LGHNA, CDR2 YSLEER. The CDR3 has 16 residues. The ends lost 2 bases at V and 2 bases at J; junction bases unmatched: 7. CDR3 region: CASSQNVAGITDTQYF. The DNA of the CDR3 is TGCGCCAGCAGCCAAAATGTAGCGGGTATCACAGATACGCAGTATTTT.

The chain employs TRBV7-2 and TRBJ2-1; the match to TRBD2 covers 11 bases. Trimming at V came to 4 bases and at J to 15 bases, leaving 5 bases not matched to a gene. CDR1 is SGHTA and CDR2 is FQGNSA in the germline V gene. The CDR3 totals 12 residues. The CDR3 loop reads CASSSSGLAAFF. DNA for the CDR3: TGTGCCAGCAGCTCATCGGGACTAGCGGCGTTCTTC.

The chain links TRBV6-2 or TRBV6-3 to TRBJ1-5, with D perhaps TRBD1 (5 bases). This CDR3 has 15 residues. Between the trimmed V and J ends, which lost 5 bases and 5 bases, there was a span of 16 bases. Germline CDR1 is MNHEY and CDR2 is SVGEGT. CDR3 sequence: CASSGVRAGHQPQHF. The CDR3 DNA reads as TGTGCCAGCAGTGGTGTCAGGGCAGGCCATCAGCCCCAGCATTTT.